The rows below give T cell receptor beta chains drawn from one sample of a study of control samples from healthy donors and cancer patients. Clones were read by immunoSEQ multiplex PCR, and TCRdb kept only the in-frame ones, dropping some. The profile covers some 110,000 clones, with 80% to 90% appearing a single time and less than 15% taken by the ten largest. The sample was blood. All receptors come from a woman aged 50 to 60 in good health. The CDR3 runs from the conserved cysteine through the conserved F or W. A D gene is named only where the DNA matches it firmly. Clone size appears in some rows only: once, few, many, or a class for an expanded clone.

clone size	V gene	J gene	D gene	CDR3 DNA	CDR3 protein
NA	TRBV11-3	TRBJ1-6	TRBD1	TGTGCCAGCAGCTCGGGACAGAATTCACCCCTCCACTTT	CASSSGQNSPLHF
NA	TRBV7-9	TRBJ2-1	NA	TGTGCCAGCAGCACAGGGACCAGACAGAATGAGCAGTTCTTC	CASSTGTRQNEQFF
NA	TRBV7-2	TRBJ1-3	NA	TGTGCCAGCAGCTTAACAGGTCCCAGCTCTGGAAACACCATATATTTT	CASSLTGPSSGNTIYF
once	TRBV11-3	TRBJ1-1	NA	TGTGCCAGCAGGCTTACACTCACAGGTGTGGGGACTGAAGCTTTCTTT	CASRLTLTGVGTEAFF
NA	TRBV2	TRBJ2-7	NA	TGTGCCAGCAGAGAGAGGCGGATAGCCTACGAGCAGTACTTC	CASRERRIAYEQYF
medium-sized	TRBV5-4	TRBJ2-7	NA	TGTGCCAGCAGCTTTTCAGGGGGAGGAGAGCAGTACTTC	CASSFSGGGEQYF
NA	TRBV15	TRBJ1-5	NA	TGTGCCACCAGCAGAGAGAATCTCAATCAGCCCCAGCATTTT	CATSRENLNQPQHF
NA	TRBV5-5	TRBJ1-3	TRBD1	TGTGCCAGCAGCTTGGTTTACCGGGACAGGGTTTTAACAAGTGGAAACACCATATATTTT	CASSLVYRDRVLTSGNTIYF
NA	TRBV6-8	TRBJ1-4	TRBD1	TGTGCCAGCCCTCAGGGGGCGCGGTCGATCGGCAAACTGTTTTTT	CASPQGARSIGKLFF
NA	TRBV6-2/TRBV6-3	TRBJ2-1	TRBD1	TGTGCCAGCAGCGCCGACAGGGGGGCATACAATGAGCAGTTCTTC	CASSADRGAYNEQFF
NA	TRBV19	TRBJ2-1	NA	TGTGCCAGTAGTATGAGCTACAATGAGCAGTTCTTC	CASSMSYNEQFF
NA	TRBV28	TRBJ2-5	TRBD2	TGTGCCAGCAGTCCAGGGACTAGCGGGGGTGAGACCCAGTACTTC	CASSPGTSGGETQYF
NA	TRBV2	TRBJ2-7	NA	TGTGCCAGCAAGGAGGGGTCCTATTCCTACGAGCAGTACTTC	CASKEGSYSYEQYF
NA	TRBV4-3	TRBJ1-5	NA	TGCGCCAGCAGCCAAGGTCAGGGCAATCAGCCCCAGCATTTT	CASSQGQGNQPQHF
NA	TRBV5-4	TRBJ1-6	NA	TGTGCCAGCAGCTTTGCCGTTACTCCTTCTAATTCACCCCTCCACTTT	CASSFAVTPSNSPLHF
once	TRBV15	TRBJ2-2	TRBD1	TGTGCCACCAGCGAGGGGACAGGGGGCTCCGGGGAGCTGTTTTTT	CATSEGTGGSGELFF
once	TRBV29-1	TRBJ2-3	NA	TGCAGCGTTGAAAGCCCCTTGCGGGCCCCATCCCCAGATACGCAGTATTTT	CSVESPLRAPSPDTQYF
once	TRBV4-1	TRBJ2-1	TRBD2	TGCGCCAGCAGCCAAGAATCGTTAGCGGGAGCTTATGAGCAGTTCTTC	CASSQESLAGAYEQFF
few	TRBV30	TRBJ2-2	NA	TGTGCCTGGAGGGGACATTACACCGGGGAGCTGTTTTTT	CAWRGHYTGELFF
NA	TRBV24-1	TRBJ2-2	TRBD1	TGTGCCACCAGTGATTCCAAGGACAGGGGGGCAGGGGAGCTGTTTTTT	CATSDSKDRGAGELFF
NA	TRBV27	TRBJ1-4	NA	TGTGCCAGCAGCTGGGGGAGACAGGTTAATGAAAAACTGTTTTTT	CASSWGRQVNEKLFF
once	TRBV7-3	TRBJ2-3	NA	TGTGCCAGCAGCCCCAGCTGGGCAGGCACAGATACGCAGTATTTT	CASSPSWAGTDTQYF
NA	TRBV7-9	TRBJ1-1	TRBD1	TGTGCCAGCAGGGATGACAGGGGGACTCAGAACACTGAAGCTTTCTTT	CASRDDRGTQNTEAFF
NA	TRBV4-1	TRBJ1-2	NA	TGCGCCAGCATGGGAGGGTATGGCTACACCTTC	CASMGGYGYTF